This T cell receptor (beta chain) was sequenced for a study of T cell repertoires in ileal Crohn's disease. Method: immunoSEQ multiplex PCR; TCRdb's copy keeps in-frame clones and lacks some. The top ten clones hold 4% to 4.5% of a sample with roughly 15,000 clones, about three quarters of them seen once. CDR1 and CDR2 from the germline V gene are SGHRS and YFSETQ. The V and J ends lost 4 bases and 5 bases respectively, with 22 bases between them. This CDR3 spans 17 amino acids. Time point meaning: inflamed ileum from the surgical specimen. Source material: ileal tissue. This TCR was sampled from an adult with Crohn's disease. The gene calls are TRBV5-1 and TRBJ2-1; D possibly uses TRBD1 or TRBD2 (5 bases each). The CDR3 reads CASSPRGEYGLDNEQFF. The CDR3 DNA reads TGCGCCAGCAGCCCGAGAGGGGAGTATGGTTTAGACAATGAGCAGTTCTTC.